The following is a TCR beta chain sequence with its context. Other DNA sequences in this sample translate to the same CDR3. V was trimmed by 0 bases and J by 3 bases, leaving 10 bases between them. This CDR3 is built from 16 residues. Germline values: CDR1 SGHRS, CDR2 YFSETQ. This specimen comes from a study of blood T cell repertoires in COVID-19. Study background: PBMCs, B-cell-depleted T cells, or T cells were the source of the cDNA or gDNA that made up the material.

As originally analysed: Reference gene primer amplification gave nucleated cell count estimates. Assay used: immunoSEQ multiplex PCR; TCRdb lists only in-frame clones, some missing. That table furnishes V, J and clone size, whereas the DNA furnished D and trimming. Of approximately 200,000 clones detected, 70% to 85% appear once; the ten largest clones hold about 6.9%. This TCR came from a human donor with acute or convalescent COVID-19. The donor label of this sample is uncertain. Sequencing was performed on peripheral blood. This chain joins TRBV5-1 and TRBJ1-6; D uncertain. CDR3 protein: CASSLAGVVYNSPLHF. CDR3 coding DNA: TGCGCCAGCAGCTTGGCCGGGGTGGTCTATAATTCACCCCTCCACTTT. Variable domain in full (rest from reference TRBV5-1 and TRBJ1-6): KAGVTQTPRYLIKTRGQQVTLSCSPISGHRSVSWYQQTPGQGLQFLFEYFSETQRNKGNFPGRFSGRQFSNSRSEMNVSTLELGDSALYLCASSLAGVVYNSPLHFGNGTRLTVT.